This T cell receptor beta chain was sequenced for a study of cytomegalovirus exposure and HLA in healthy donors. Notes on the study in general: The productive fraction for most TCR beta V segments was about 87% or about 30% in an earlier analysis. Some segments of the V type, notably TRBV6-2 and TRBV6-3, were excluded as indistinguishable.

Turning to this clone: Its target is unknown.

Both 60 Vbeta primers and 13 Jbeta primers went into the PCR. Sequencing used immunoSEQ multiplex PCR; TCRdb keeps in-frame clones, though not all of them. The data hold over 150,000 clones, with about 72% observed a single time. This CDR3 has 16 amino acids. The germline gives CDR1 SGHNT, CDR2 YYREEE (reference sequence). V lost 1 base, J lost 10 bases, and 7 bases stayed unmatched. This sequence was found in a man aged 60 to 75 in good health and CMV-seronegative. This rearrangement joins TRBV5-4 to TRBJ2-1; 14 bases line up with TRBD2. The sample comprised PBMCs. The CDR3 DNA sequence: TGTGCCAGCAGCTTGCCAGGGACTAGCGGGAGAGGCGAGCAGTTCTTC. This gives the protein CASSLPGTSGRGEQFF. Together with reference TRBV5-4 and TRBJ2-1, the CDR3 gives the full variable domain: ETGVTQSPTHLIKTRGQQVTLRCSSQSGHNTVSWYQQALGQGPQFIFQYYREEENGRGNFPPRFSGLQFPNYSSELNVNALELDDSALYLCASSLPGTSGRGEQFFGPGTRLTVL.